This T cell receptor beta chain was profiled in a study (dated by TCRdb to 2014 to 2015). With regard to the full study: The study set out to test whether tumor-infiltrating Tregs in breast cancer get recruited from blood Tregs or are instead converted in situ from other CD4+ T cell subsets.

From the cysteine up to the phenylalanine, the CDR3 has a length of 13 residues. The DNA shown is the 39-base CDR3, in frame from base 1. The germline V gene supplies CDR1 SQVTM and CDR2 ANQGSEA. V lost 8 bases and J lost 9 bases; the stretch between them is 19 bases long. Full-length TCR variable regions were amplified by 5' RACE PCR using constant-region reverse primers, and then by semi-nested PCR using Nested Universal Primer A. Using the ReliaPrep RNA Cell Miniprep System, total RNA was extracted, and the SMARTer RACE 5'/3' Kit was then used to reverse transcribe the RNA into 5'RACE-ready cDNA. An Illumina MiSeq was used to sequence the full-length TCR alpha and beta libraries, which had been barcoded with multiplex adaptors. The published analysis was carried out like this. For each of nine subset-tissue groups, sequencing data from the five patients were pooled, and the groups were then compared using unsupervised clustering of TCR gene usage. Repertoire similarity was calculated with the Morisita-Horn index, weighting shared sequences by their contribution to each repertoire. The public reads were reprocessed in TCRdb via fastp at Q25 and MiXCR, keeping in-frame beta chains. Rows matching on CDR3 protein sequence are summarized as one entry with the most common DNA and genes. TCRdb, not the original authors, processed these V and J calls. The sample table shows 45,000 to 70,000 distinct CDR3 sequences, and roughly 30% are seen once. The leading ten clones occupy around 3.1% of the sample.

Memory CD4+ T cells were isolated as CD4+CD45RO+CD25- cells. Tregs, naive and memory CD4+ T cells from tumor, blood and ipsilateral draining lymph nodes of five or six breast cancer patients underwent full-length TCR alpha and beta sequencing. Tumor tissue and lymph nodes obtained from ipsilateral axillary dissection were perfused with PBS, minced and then digested with collagenase I and hyaluronidase. Sorted cell populations were confirmed by FACS to exceed 90% purity. The study at large found these results: The TCR alpha and beta sequences of tumor-infiltrating Tregs showed the greatest overlap with tumor naive CD4+ T cells, followed by blood naive CD4+ T cells. In terms of TCR gene usage, tumor memory CD4+ T cells clustered together with blood and lymph node memory CD4+ cells, as well as with lymph node naive CD4+ cells. Validation in the larger cohort was restricted to a single TCR beta V-J rearrangement rather than whole repertoires.

Regarding this clonotype: What this receptor recognizes is not known. No base quality information exists; no much larger clone differs at one position.

The chain employs TRBV29-1 and TRBJ1-4; matching of 5 bases hints at TRBD1 as the D gene. The sequence was obtained from a female donor with breast cancer. The material sequenced was tumor-infiltrating memory CD4+ T cells sorted from the breast tumor. The cell subset or site label corresponds to: memory CD4+ T cells, CD4+CD45RO+CD25-. The DNA reads as follows: TGCAGCATCAGGACAAGCGCTGAGCAAAAACTGTTTTTT. Its protein reads: CSIRTSAEQKLFF. Outside the CDR3, residues come from the reference TRBV29-1 and TRBJ1-4 proteins, so the full variable domain is: SAVISQKPSRDICQRGTSLTIQCQVDSQVTMMFWYRQQPGQSLTLIATANQGSEATYESGFVIDKFPISRPNLTFSTLTVSNMSPEDSSIYLCSIRTSAEQKLFFGSGTQLSVL.